A single TCR beta chain is shown here with its context. The target of this receptor is not known. Within one base of it there is no much larger clone, and no base qualities were kept. The data belong to a study of post-analysis software for immune sequencing data (dated by TCRdb to 2015 to 2017). Broadly, across the study: Disease courses on record covered relapsing-remitting, secondary progressive and progressive-relapsing multiple sclerosis, though some patients had no subtype annotation. The patient repertoires were set against ten to eleven previously published healthy control repertoires from donors whose ages ranged from roughly 6 to 27 years. A subset of samples was prepared in parallel using single-end sample barcoding, then pooled and co-amplified after Illumina adapter ligation. Study-wide conclusions, independent of this receptor: Compared with controls, multiple sclerosis patients had significantly lower normalized Chao1 diversity, a finding suggesting substantial peripheral T-cell clonal expansion. When samples were clustered directly using the F measure, samples prepared in the same batch co-clustered strongly, which prompted a batch-effect correction. Significantly higher frequencies in patients than in controls were found for roughly 5 TRBV segments, including TRBV5-6, TRBV5-1 and TRBV20-1. The multiple sclerosis patient group was slightly younger than the control group.

To demonstrate the VDJtools post-analysis software, the study profiled TCR beta repertoires from the peripheral blood of about a dozen young patients with multiple sclerosis. Multiple sclerosis patients were children and adolescents aged 6 to 15 years. Relative to germline, V is missing 8 bases and J is missing 6 bases, with 9 bases of the junction outside any gene match. The CDR3 starts with the cysteine, ends with the phenylalanine, and has 16 residues. The entry retains the CDR3 DNA only, 48 bases that are in frame from base 1. Sequences SGHVS (CDR1) and FNYEAQ (CDR2) are obtained from the germline V gene. Library preparation was by PCR. The sequencing machine was an Illumina HiSeq 2500. Unique molecular identifiers were incorporated into TCR beta cDNA libraries to reduce PCR and sequencing biases. Every 1 to 10 million input T cells yielded approximately 500,000 cDNA molecules, meaning each molecule approximated one T cell. The same protocol used for the earlier healthy control dataset was applied to prepare and sequence the patient libraries. Within a given batch, samples were prepared together, multiplexed and sequenced on the same HiSeq lane. The source study handled its data this way. MIGEC handled the raw barcoded reads, throwing out single-read molecular identifier groups before consensus assembly and CDR3 extraction. Clonotype tables were post-analysed with VDJtools, normalizing diversity by down-sampling all datasets to the smallest sample size. In repertoire overlap clustering, CDR3 amino acid sequences, but not nucleotide sequences, were matched to correct batch-related cross-sample contamination. The public reads were reprocessed in TCRdb via fastp at Q25 and MiXCR, keeping in-frame beta chains. Records with the same CDR3 protein are collapsed into one entry carrying the most frequent genes and DNA. TCRdb, rather than the study authors, made the V and J calls. This sample lists roughly 200,000 distinct CDR3 sequences; approximately 28% were detected once. The ten largest account for 3.4% of the sample.

In this chain, TRBV7-6 is recombined with TRBJ2-2; 13 central nucleotides agree with TRBD2. The origin of this receptor is a girl aged 2-17 years with multiple sclerosis. The material sequenced was blood. The CDR3 in this case is CASGLAGAWGPGELFF. The nucleotide sequence is TGTGCCAGCGGACTAGCGGGAGCTTGGGGGCCCGGGGAGCTGTTTTTT.